Listed below are T cell receptor beta chains from one sample, sequenced in a study of T-cell reconstitution after alpha-beta-depleted transplantation in children. From the PCR reads, TCRdb called clonotypes with MiXCR, one entry per CDR3 protein. This table has about 610,000 distinct CDR3 sequences, roughly 10% appearing once. The sequencing here drew on PBMCs from the stem cell graft donor, taken from the stem cell graft. The receptors stem from a human donor who donated a stem cell graft to a child with acute myeloid leukemia. CDR3s include the opening cysteine and the closing phenylalanine or tryptophan. The D gene is left open where the match is weak. Expanded clones are given a class, and other clones once, few, many or no size at all.

>-|few|TRBV25-1|TRBJ2-7
TGTGCCAGCAGTGAATCGACTCGTATTTCCTACGAGCAGTACTTC
CASSESTRISYEQYF
>-|few|TRBV20-1|TRBJ1-4
TGCAGTTTCTCCCAACGGACTGGACCCAATGAAAAACTGTTTTTT
CSFSQRTGPNEKLFF
>-|-|TRBV4-1|TRBJ1-1
TGCGCCAGCAGCCAAGAATCGGCAGTATACACTGAAGCTTTCTTT
CASSQESAVYTEAFF
>-|few|TRBV20-1|TRBJ1-2
TGCAGTGCTAGAGCACCTTCCGGCTACACCTTC
CSARAPSGYTF
>-|many|TRBV20-1|TRBJ2-7
TGCAGTGCTAGTCCCCCCGGGTGGAACGAGCAGTACTTC
CSASPPGWNEQYF
>-|-|TRBV20-1|TRBJ2-5
TGCAGTGCTAGAGGGGTTGACGGACGACGGGAGACCCAGTACTTC
CSARGVDGRRETQYF
>TRBD2|-|TRBV7-8|TRBJ2-7
TGTGCCAGCAGCTTGAGTTTAGCGGGCGCCTACGAGCAGTACTTC
CASSLSLAGAYEQYF
>-|-|TRBV5-5|TRBJ2-7
TGTGCCAGCAGCCGACTAGAAGGATCCTACGAGCAGTACTTC
CASSRLEGSYEQYF
>-|many|TRBV20-1|TRBJ1-1
TGCAGTGCACCGGGACCTCTGCGTCATGCGAACACTGAAGCTTTCTTT
CSAPGPLRHANTEAFF
>TRBD1|-|TRBV5-1|TRBJ2-7
TGCGCCAGCAGCTGGCCTTCGGGACAGGGGTCCTACGAGCAGTACTTC
CASSWPSGQGSYEQYF
>TRBD1|many|TRBV7-3|TRBJ1-5
TGTGCCAGCAGGACCTCTGGGACAGCAACTAAGAGCAATCAGCCCCAGCATTTT
CASRTSGTATKSNQPQHF
>TRBD1|few|TRBV5-1|TRBJ2-5
TGCGCCAGCAGCTTGCCGGGACAGCCCAACCCTCAAGAGACCCAGTACTTC
CASSLPGQPNPQETQYF
>-|many|TRBV9|TRBJ2-3
TGTGCCAGCAGCGGTGGACCCCCAGATACGCAGTATTTT
CASSGGPPDTQYF
>-|many|TRBV25-1|TRBJ1-4
TGTGCCAGCAGTGAATTGGGGCAGAAAGTGTTTTTT
CASSELGQKVFF
>-|few|TRBV9|TRBJ2-5
TGTGCCAGCAGCGCAAACGAAGAGACCCAGTACTTC
CASSANEETQYF
>-|many|TRBV20-1|TRBJ2-2
TGCAGTGCTCCCACCGGGGACTTGAACACCGGGGAGCTGTTTTTT
CSAPTGDLNTGELFF
>TRBD1|-|TRBV6-1|TRBJ2-7
TGTGCCAGCAGACCGGGACAGCTTACGTGGGAGCAGTACTTC
CASRPGQLTWEQYF
>-|many|TRBV12-3/TRBV12-4|TRBJ2-5
TGTGCCAGCAGTTTAGGTCAGGGCTCCCAAGAGACCCAGTACTTC
CASSLGQGSQETQYF
>TRBD2|-|TRBV20-1|TRBJ2-1
TGCAGTGCCCCCCGGCGAGCGGGAGGTCAGGATGAGCAGTTCTTC
CSAPRRAGGQDEQFF
>-|-|TRBV7-9|TRBJ2-7
TGTGCCAGCAGCCCGCGGAACTACGAGCAGTACTTC
CASSPRNYEQYF
>TRBD2|-|TRBV20-1|TRBJ2-1
TGCAGTGCTACCCCGACTAGCGGACAGCAGTTCTTC
CSATPTSGQQFF
>TRBD2|many|TRBV20-1|TRBJ2-1
TGCAGTGCTCCCCGAGGAGGAGCGGGACCTAGCAACAATGAGCAGTTCTTC
CSAPRGGAGPSNNEQFF
>TRBD2|many|TRBV11-2|TRBJ2-1
TGTGCCAGCAGGAGGGGCGGGAGTAGTAATGAGCAGTTCTTC
CASRRGGSSNEQFF
>TRBD2|-|TRBV20-1|TRBJ2-3
TGCAGTGGTCGGACTAGCGGAACCTATACGCAGTATTTT
CSGRTSGTYTQYF
>-|many|TRBV4-2|TRBJ2-5
TGTGCCAGCAGCCAACGGCCAGCGGCCCATTCTGGGAAAGAGACCCAGTACTTC
CASSQRPAAHSGKETQYF
>TRBD1|-|TRBV30|TRBJ2-7
TGTGCCTGTTTTAGCCGGGACAGGGGAACCTACGAGCAGTACTTC
CACFSRDRGTYEQYF
>TRBD2|-|TRBV20-1|TRBJ2-1
TGCAGTGCCAAAACGGGACTAGCGGGGAGCTCCTACAATGAGCAGTTCTTC
CSAKTGLAGSSYNEQFF
>-|few|TRBV5-1|TRBJ1-4
TGCGCCAGCAGCTTGGCCGGGCAGGGCAGTAAACTGTTTTTT
CASSLAGQGSKLFF
>-|few|TRBV12-3/TRBV12-4|TRBJ2-1
TGTGCCAGCAGCTGGAGGGTTTACAATGAGCAGTTCTTC
CASSWRVYNEQFF
>TRBD2|few|TRBV25-1|TRBJ2-1
TGTGCCAGCAGTGATCAAACGGGAGGTTTCTCCAATGAGCAGTTCTTC
CASSDQTGGFSNEQFF
>TRBD2|few|TRBV7-8|TRBJ2-1
TGTGCCAGCACCTCCGGGACTAGGCTTGAGAATGAGCAGTTCTTC
CASTSGTRLENEQFF
>-|-|TRBV7-9|TRBJ1-1
TGTGCCTCAGCGGGGGGAGTCTATGACACTGAAGCTTTCTTT
CASAGGVYDTEAFF
>-|few|TRBV19|TRBJ2-7
TGTGCCAGTAGTATAGACGGGGGAGCCTACGAGCAGTACTTC
CASSIDGGAYEQYF
>-|few|TRBV10-2|TRBJ2-7
TGCGCCAGCAGTGAGATAGCCTACGAGCAGTACTTC
CASSEIAYEQYF
>-|many|TRBV7-2|TRBJ2-6
TGTGCCAGCAGCTTTACGGTCTCTGGGGCCAACGTCCTGACTTTC
CASSFTVSGANVLTF
>TRBD1|few|TRBV24-1|TRBJ2-1
TGTGCCACCAGTGATCCGAAGGGACAGGGTGGGTCCTACAATGAGCAGTTCTTC
CATSDPKGQGGSYNEQFF
>-|many|TRBV7-9|TRBJ2-5
TGTGCCAGCTCCGGGGGAGTACAGACCCAGTACTTC
CASSGGVQTQYF
>-|many|TRBV20-1|TRBJ2-7
TGCAGTGCTAGAGATGGGTCTCTAGAGCAGTACTTC
CSARDGSLEQYF